This T cell receptor beta chain was observed in a study of spatial heterogeneity in lung cancer (dated by TCRdb to the late 2010s). Concerning the study at large: Samples were obtained from around 72 patients with early-stage, untreated non-small cell lung cancer from the lung TRACERx cohort. Follow-up PBMC samples were sequenced whenever available, with the median time to follow-up being approximately 2 years after resection. The study linked features of the TCR repertoire to counts of nonsynonymous mutations, which were determined by whole-exome sequencing of tumor tissue. More beta-chain than alpha-chain transcripts were consistently detected, likely reflecting higher beta-chain transcript abundance. In the raw uncorrected reads, each unique combination of TCR and UMI appeared on average more than ten times. TCR alpha and beta repertoires were quantitatively compared across multiple tumor regions, matched nontumor lung and blood in non-small cell lung cancer. Both alpha and beta chains were TCR-sequenced in samples taken at surgery, namely 220 tumor regions, approximately 63 matched nontumor lung samples and roughly 56 PBMC samples. The paper as a whole reports these results and caveats: Confirming at a functional level the hypothesis that regional TCRs recognize regional mutations was considered to require additional single-cell paired TCR alpha and beta sequencing. Ubiquitous expanded tumor TCRs were detected in blood more often at tumor resection than at routine follow-up. Only around 14 patients were included in the comparisons of baseline and follow-up blood repertoires.

This clonotype has a count of ten or more. Its target antigen remains unknown. No base quality values were provided; no much bigger clone lies one nucleotide off. CDR1 and CDR2, looked up from the germline V gene (reference sequence), are LNHNV and YYDKDF. V is cut by 0 bases and J by 10 bases, and the space between the germline ends is 15 bases. Spanning cysteine to phenylalanine, the CDR3 consists of 14 amino acids. Left in the record is the CDR3 DNA by itself, 42 bases read in frame from the first base. Library prep was done by 5' RACE. Instrument used: NextSeq 500. In the TCR library protocol, a unique molecular identifier was attached to each TCR cDNA molecule so that PCR and sequencing errors could be corrected. The authors processed their data as follows. TCR identification, UMI-based error correction and CDR3 extraction were performed with Decombinator tools. Expanded TCRs were defined as those above a frequency of 2 per 1,000, corresponding to the top 1% of the tumor frequency distribution. Each repertoire was subsampled 100 times to 5,000 TCRs, after which Renyi diversity was computed with the R vegan package. CDR3 similarity networks were built from amino acid triplet string-kernel similarity, connecting CDR3s with pairwise similarity above 0.82. The raw public reads went through TCRdb reprocessing: fastp at Q25, MiXCR clone calling, in-frame beta chains kept. Rows merge per CDR3 protein into single entries with the most common DNA and genes. V and J calls and clone size were set by TCRdb, not the authors. This sample lists roughly 38,000 distinct CDR3 sequences; about 10% were detected once. The ten largest make up roughly 18% of the sample.

Read against the paper, the sample's time point label means: blood at routine non-recurrence follow-up after resection. Whole RNA extracted from tumor and nontumor lung tissue, or from cryopreserved PBMC samples, was used for TCR sequencing without cell sorting. Patients were selected for TCR sequencing only if sufficient RNA was available from at least two tumor regions. The specimen comprised PBMCs, sampled at follow-up. This TCR was sampled from a female donor with early-stage non-small cell lung cancer. Rearrangement joined TRBV15 to TRBJ2-5; possibly the D gene is TRBD2, per 5 matching bases. The nucleotide sequence is TGTGCCACCAGCAGAGATCAGGACTCTCCGGACCAGTACTTC. It is translated as CATSRDQDSPDQYF.